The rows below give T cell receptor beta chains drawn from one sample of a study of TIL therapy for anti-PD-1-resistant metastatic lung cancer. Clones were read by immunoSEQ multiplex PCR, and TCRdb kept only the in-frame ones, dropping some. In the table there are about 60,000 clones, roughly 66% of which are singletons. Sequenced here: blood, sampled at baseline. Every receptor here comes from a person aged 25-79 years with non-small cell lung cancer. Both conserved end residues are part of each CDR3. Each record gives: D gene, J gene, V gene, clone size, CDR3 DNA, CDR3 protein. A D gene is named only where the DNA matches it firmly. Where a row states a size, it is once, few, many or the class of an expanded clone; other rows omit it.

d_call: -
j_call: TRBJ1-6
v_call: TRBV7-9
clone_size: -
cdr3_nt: TGTGCCAGCAGCGGGATAAATTCACCCCTCCACTTT
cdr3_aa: CASSGINSPLHF

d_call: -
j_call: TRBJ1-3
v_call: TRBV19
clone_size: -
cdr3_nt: TGTGCCAGTGGGGGAGGACCCTCTGGAAACACCATATATTTT
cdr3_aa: CASGGGPSGNTIYF

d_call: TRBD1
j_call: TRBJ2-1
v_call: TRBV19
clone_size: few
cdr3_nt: TGTGCCAGTAGTATAGGGGACAGACCTTCAGCCTACAATGAGCAGTTCTTC
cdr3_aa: CASSIGDRPSAYNEQFF

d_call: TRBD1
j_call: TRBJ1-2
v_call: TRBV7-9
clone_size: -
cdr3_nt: TGTGCCAGCAGCTCAGGGGGTAGACAGCACTATGGCTACACCTTC
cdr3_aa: CASSSGGRQHYGYTF

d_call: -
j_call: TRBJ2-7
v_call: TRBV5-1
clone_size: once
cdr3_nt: TGCGCCAGCTCTCAGTCGGGGCTGAGTTACGAGCAGTACTTC
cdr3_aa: CASSQSGLSYEQYF

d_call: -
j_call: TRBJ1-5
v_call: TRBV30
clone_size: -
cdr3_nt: TGTGCCTGGAGTGTGATGGGAGCCCAGCCCCAGCATTTT
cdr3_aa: CAWSVMGAQPQHF

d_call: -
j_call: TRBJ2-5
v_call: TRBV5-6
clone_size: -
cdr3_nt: TGTGCCAGCAGCTTGTGGGAGCTCAGTCTGGAGACCCAGTACTTC
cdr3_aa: CASSLWELSLETQYF

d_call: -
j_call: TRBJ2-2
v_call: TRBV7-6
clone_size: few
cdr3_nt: TGTGCCAGCAGCTCTAACCGGGACCCCCACGGGGAGCTGTTTTTT
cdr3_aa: CASSSNRDPHGELFF

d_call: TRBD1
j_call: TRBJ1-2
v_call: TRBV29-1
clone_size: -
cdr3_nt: TGCAGCGTAGCAGGGGGGCAGTATGGCTACACCTTC
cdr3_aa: CSVAGGQYGYTF

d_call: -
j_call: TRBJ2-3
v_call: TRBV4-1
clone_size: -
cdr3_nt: TGCGCCAGCAGCCAAGAAGTCAAGGGCGGGCACACAGATACGCAGTATTTT
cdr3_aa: CASSQEVKGGHTDTQYF

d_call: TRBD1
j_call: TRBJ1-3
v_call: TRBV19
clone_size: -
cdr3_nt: TGTGCCAGTAGTCCTGGACAGGGCTCTGGAAACACCATATATTTT
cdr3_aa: CASSPGQGSGNTIYF

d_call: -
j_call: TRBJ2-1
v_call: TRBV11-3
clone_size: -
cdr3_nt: TGTGCCAGCAGCTCGAGCACTATCAATGAGCAGTTCTTC
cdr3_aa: CASSSSTINEQFF

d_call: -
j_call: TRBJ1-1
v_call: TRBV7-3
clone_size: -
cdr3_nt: TGTGCCAGCAGTCGAGGGGGGAACACTGAAGCTTTCTTT
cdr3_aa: CASSRGGNTEAFF

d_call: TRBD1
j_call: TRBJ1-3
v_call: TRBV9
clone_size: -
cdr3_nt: TGTGCCAGCAGCTCCAGGGGGAATGGAAACACCATATATTTT
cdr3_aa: CASSSRGNGNTIYF

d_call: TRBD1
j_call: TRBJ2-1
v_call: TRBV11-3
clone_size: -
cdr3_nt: TGTGCCAGCAGGGGACAGGGGTCTGGGGATGAGCAGTTCTTC
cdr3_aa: CASRGQGSGDEQFF

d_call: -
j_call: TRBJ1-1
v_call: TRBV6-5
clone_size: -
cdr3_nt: TGTGCCAGCAGTTACTCGACTGGCACTGAAGCTTTCTTT
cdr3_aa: CASSYSTGTEAFF

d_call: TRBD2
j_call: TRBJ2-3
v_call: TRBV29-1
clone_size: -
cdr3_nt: TGCAGCGCCGGACTAGCGGGGGGTAGCACAGATACGCAGTATTTT
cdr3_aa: CSAGLAGGSTDTQYF

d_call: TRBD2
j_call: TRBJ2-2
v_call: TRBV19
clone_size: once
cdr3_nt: TGTGCCAGTAGTATCTTGGCGGGGGACACCGGGGAGCTGTTTTTT
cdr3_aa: CASSILAGDTGELFF

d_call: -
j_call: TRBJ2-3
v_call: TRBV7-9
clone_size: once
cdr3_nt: TGTGCCAGCAGCCAAAACCGGATACCCTCGGGCACAGATACGCAGTATTTT
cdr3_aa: CASSQNRIPSGTDTQYF

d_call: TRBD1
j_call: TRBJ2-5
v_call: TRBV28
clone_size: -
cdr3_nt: TGTGCCAGCAGTTTTAACCCCGCTCAGGGACAGGGACAAGAGACCCAGTACTTC
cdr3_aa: CASSFNPAQGQGQETQYF

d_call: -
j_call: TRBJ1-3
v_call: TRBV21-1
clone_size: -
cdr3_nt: TGTGCCAGCAGCACCTACTCTAAACGGGACAGGGGGCGCCGCCAATTGGGAAACACCATATATTTT
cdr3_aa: CASSTYSKRDRGRRQLGNTIYF

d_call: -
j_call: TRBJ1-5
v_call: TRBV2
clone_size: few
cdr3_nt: TGTGCCAGCAGTATACAGGGAACGGATCAGCCCCAGCATTTT
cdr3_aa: CASSIQGTDQPQHF

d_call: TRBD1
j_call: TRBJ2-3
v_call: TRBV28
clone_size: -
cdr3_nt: TGTGCCAGCAGCCCCGGGACAGGGGGAGAGAGCACAGATACGCAGTATTTT
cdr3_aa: CASSPGTGGESTDTQYF

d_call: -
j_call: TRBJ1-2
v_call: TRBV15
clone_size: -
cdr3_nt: TGTGCCACCAGCAGAGGTCCAGGGCAAGACTATGGCTACACCTTC
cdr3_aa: CATSRGPGQDYGYTF

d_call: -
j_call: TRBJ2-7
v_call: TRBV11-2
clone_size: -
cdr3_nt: TGTGCCAGCAGCTTCGATTTCAGCACCTACGAGCAGTACTTC
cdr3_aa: CASSFDFSTYEQYF

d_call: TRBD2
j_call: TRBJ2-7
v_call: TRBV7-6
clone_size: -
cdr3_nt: TGTGCCAGCAGCTTAGTCAGGGACGGGAGGTCCTACGAGCAGTACTTC
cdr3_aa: CASSLVRDGRSYEQYF

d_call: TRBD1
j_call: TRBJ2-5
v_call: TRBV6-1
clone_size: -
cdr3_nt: TGTGCCAGCTCCTCGACAGGGCAAGAGACCCAGTACTTC
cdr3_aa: CASSSTGQETQYF

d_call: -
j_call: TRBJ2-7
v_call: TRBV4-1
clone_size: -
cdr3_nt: TGCGCCAGCAGCCAAGCCCTCTCCCATCGATCCCCCGAGCAGTACTTC
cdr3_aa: CASSQALSHRSPEQYF

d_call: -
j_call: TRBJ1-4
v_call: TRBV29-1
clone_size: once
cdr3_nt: TGCAGCGTTGCCGGGGCAGAGACTAATGAAAAACTGTTTTTT
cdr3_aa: CSVAGAETNEKLFF

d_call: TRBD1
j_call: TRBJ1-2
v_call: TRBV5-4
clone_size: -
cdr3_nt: TGTGCCAGCAGCTCATTTACAGGGGAATCCTATGGCTACACCTTC
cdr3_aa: CASSSFTGESYGYTF

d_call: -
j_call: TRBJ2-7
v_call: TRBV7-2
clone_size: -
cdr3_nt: TGTGCCAGCAGCTTATTTCGCCAGCAGTACTTC
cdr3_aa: CASSLFRQQYF

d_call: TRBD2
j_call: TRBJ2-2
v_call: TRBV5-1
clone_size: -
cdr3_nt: TGCGCCAGCAGCTTGTGGGAGGGCCTCGGCGGGGAGCTGTTTTTT
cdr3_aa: CASSLWEGLGGELFF

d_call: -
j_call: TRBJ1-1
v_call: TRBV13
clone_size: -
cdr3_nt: TGTGCCAGCAGCTCTACAGGGACCACTGAAGCTTTCTTT
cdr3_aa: CASSSTGTTEAFF

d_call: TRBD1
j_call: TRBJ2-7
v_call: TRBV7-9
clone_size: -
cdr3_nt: TGTGCCAGCAGCTCCCCTGCCGGGACAGACTCCTACGAGCAGTACTTC
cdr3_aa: CASSSPAGTDSYEQYF

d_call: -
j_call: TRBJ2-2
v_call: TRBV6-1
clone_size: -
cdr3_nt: TGTGCCAGCAGGGCCTGGGCGACGGACACCGGGGAGCTGTTTTTT
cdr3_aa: CASRAWATDTGELFF

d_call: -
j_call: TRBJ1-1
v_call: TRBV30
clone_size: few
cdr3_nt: TGTGCCTGGAGTGTTGAGGACACTGAAGCTTTCTTT
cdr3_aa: CAWSVEDTEAFF

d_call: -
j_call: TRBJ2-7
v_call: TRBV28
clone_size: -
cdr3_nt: TGTGCCAGCAGAAAACAAGGGGGTCTCTACGAGCAGTACTTC
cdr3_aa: CASRKQGGLYEQYF

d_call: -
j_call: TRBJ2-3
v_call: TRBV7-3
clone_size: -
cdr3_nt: TGTGCCAGCAGCTTACGGGCCCAGAGCACAGATACGCAGTATTTT
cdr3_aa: CASSLRAQSTDTQYF

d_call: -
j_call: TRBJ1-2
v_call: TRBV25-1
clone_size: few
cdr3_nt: TGTGCCAGCAGTGACAGATTCGGCTACACCTTC
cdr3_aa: CASSDRFGYTF

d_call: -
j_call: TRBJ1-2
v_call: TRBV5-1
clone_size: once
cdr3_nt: TGCGCCAGCAGCTTGGAGCTTATGGACTATGGCTACACCTTC
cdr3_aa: CASSLELMDYGYTF

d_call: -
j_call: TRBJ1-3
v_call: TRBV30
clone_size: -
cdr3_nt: TGTGCCCGCCAACCGATCAGAGGAAACACCATATATTTT
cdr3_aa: CARQPIRGNTIYF

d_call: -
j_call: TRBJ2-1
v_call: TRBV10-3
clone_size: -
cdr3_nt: TGTGCCATCAGTGGAGGGCGGGGAATCTCCTACAATGAGCAGTTCTTC
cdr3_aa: CAISGGRGISYNEQFF

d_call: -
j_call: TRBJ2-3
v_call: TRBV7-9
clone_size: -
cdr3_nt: TGTGCCAGCAGCCCCCTAATTAGCACAGATACGCAGTATTTT
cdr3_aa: CASSPLISTDTQYF

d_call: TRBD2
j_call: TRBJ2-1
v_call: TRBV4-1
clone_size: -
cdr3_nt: TGCGCCAGCAGCCAATTGGGGGAGGGCCGGAATGAGCAGTTCTTC
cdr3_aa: CASSQLGEGRNEQFF

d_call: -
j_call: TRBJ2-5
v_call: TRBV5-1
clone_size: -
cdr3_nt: TGCGCCAGCAGCCGACCGGGGGAGACCCAGTACTTC
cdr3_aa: CASSRPGETQYF

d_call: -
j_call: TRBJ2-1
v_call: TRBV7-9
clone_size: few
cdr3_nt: TGTGCCAGCAGCTCCTTCCGGGACATCCACAATGAGCAGTTCTTC
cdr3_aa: CASSSFRDIHNEQFF

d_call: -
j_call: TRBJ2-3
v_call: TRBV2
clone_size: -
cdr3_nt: TGTGCCAGCAGTGTAGGGGCGGGAGATACGCAGTATTTT
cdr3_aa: CASSVGAGDTQYF

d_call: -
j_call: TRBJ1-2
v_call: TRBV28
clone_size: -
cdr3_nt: TGTGCCAGCCGCATTCCGGCCGTACTTGGCTACACCTTC
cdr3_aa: CASRIPAVLGYTF

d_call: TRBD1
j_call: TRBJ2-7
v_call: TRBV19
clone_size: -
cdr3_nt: TGTGCCAGTAGTCCAAGGACAGGGGGCACCCTGAAGCACGAGCAGTACTTC
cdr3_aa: CASSPRTGGTLKHEQYF

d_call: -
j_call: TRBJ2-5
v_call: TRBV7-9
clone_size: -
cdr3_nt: TGTGCCAGCACCGAACTGGGGGGAGGGGGAGAGACCCAGTACTTC
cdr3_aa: CASTELGGGGETQYF